The sequence of this T cell receptor (beta chain) was determined in a study of radiotherapy plus CTLA-4 blockade in lung cancer. Overall study findings and caveats: Early blood T cell clone dynamics, with interferon-beta, were reported to best predict response. Blood-borne expansion of tumor-derived TCR clones followed radiotherapy plus ipilimumab.

On this clone: Its antigen is as yet unknown.

Germline V gene lookup returns CDR1 SGHAT and CDR2 FQNNGV. V shed 5 bases, J shed 6 bases, and the junction held 20 bases outside the gene matches. The CDR3 is 19 residues long. Profiling relied on immunoSEQ multiplex PCR, and the TCRdb table lists in-frame clones only, not all of them. The sample has about 48,000 clones; 75% to 90% are singletons. Lung cancer patients with chemo-refractory metastatic non-small-cell disease were given focal radiation plus CTLA-4 blockade with ipilimumab. The chain uses TRBV11-2 and TRBJ2-3, with 10 bases that match TRBD1. The TCR was taken from a human donor with non-small cell lung cancer that progressed on radiotherapy plus ipilimumab. Some clones in this sample may be carry-over from other donors' samples. Sample: peripheral blood, taken from a patient treated with radiotherapy plus ipilimumab. CDR3 in amino acids: CASSAPRLMTGGEGDTQYF. In DNA, the CDR3 is TGTGCCAGCAGCGCCCCACGCTTAATGACAGGGGGCGAGGGGGATACGCAGTATTTT.